This T cell receptor beta chain came from a study of pediatric ulcerative colitis. In the study overall: Ulcerative colitis patients had pancolitis or left-sided colitis, with confirming histology.

The CDR3 covers 12 residues. The germline gives CDR1 LNHDA, CDR2 SQIVND (reference sequence). Trimming took 8 bases from V and 8 from J, leaving 12 bases between them. During colonoscopy, one to two rectal pinch biopsies were collected. Ulcerative colitis patients received no immunosuppressive medication before the diagnostic colonoscopy. Method: immunoSEQ multiplex PCR; TCRdb's copy keeps in-frame clones and lacks some. The sample has tens of thousands of clones; around 79% are singletons. The sample was gut tissue. The source of this sequence is a girl aged 5 to 17 with moderate ulcerative colitis. This rearrangement joins TRBV19 to TRBJ2-2; D is undetermined. In DNA form, the CDR3 reads TGTGCCAGTGGGTGGGCTACTGGGGAGCTGTTTTTT. Amino acid sequence: CASGWATGELFF.